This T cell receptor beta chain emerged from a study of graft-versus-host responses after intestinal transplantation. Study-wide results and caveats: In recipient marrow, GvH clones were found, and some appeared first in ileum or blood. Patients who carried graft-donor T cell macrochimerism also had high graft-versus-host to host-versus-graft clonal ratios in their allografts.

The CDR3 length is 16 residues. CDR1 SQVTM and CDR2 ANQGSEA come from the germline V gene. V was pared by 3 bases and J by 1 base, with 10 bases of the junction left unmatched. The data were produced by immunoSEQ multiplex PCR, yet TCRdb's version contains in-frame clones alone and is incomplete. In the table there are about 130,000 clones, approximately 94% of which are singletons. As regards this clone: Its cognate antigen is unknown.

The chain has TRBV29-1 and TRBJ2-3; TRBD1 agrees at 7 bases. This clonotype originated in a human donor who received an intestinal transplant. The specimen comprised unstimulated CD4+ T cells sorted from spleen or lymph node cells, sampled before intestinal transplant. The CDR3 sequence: CSVDGGRDRGTDTQYF. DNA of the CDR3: TGCAGCGTTGATGGCGGCCGGGACAGAGGCACAGATACGCAGTATTTT.